Listed here are 15 T cell receptor beta chains from one sample, sequenced in a study of CD8+ T cells in alopecia areata. It was cDNA, reverse transcribed from extracted RNA, that served as the sequencing template. Data came from immunoSEQ multiplex PCR; TCRdb stores just in-frame clones and leaves some out. The data show about 150,000 clones, with roughly two thirds seen just once and roughly 0.91% held by the top ten. The treatment: oral pan-JAK inhibitor, 5-10 mg twice daily. Sequenced here: CD4+ T cells sorted from blood, sampled at week 4, from a patient treated with tofacitinib. The receptors come from a human donor with alopecia areata.

This chain links TRBV2 with TRBJ1-6; D remains ambiguous. V shed 0 bases and J shed 9 bases, with 9 bases lying between them. The CDR3 covers 14 residues. Looked up from germline, CDR1 is SNHLY and CDR2 is FYNNEI. CDR3 loop: CASSEASHGSPLHF. In DNA form, the CDR3 reads TGTGCCAGCAGTGAAGCGAGTCACGGTTCACCCCTCCACTTT.

The rearrangement uses TRBV18 and TRBJ1-2, with 10 bases aligning to TRBD1. This CDR3 is 15 amino acids long. Germline CDR1 KGHSH, CDR2 LQKENI. The ends lost 6 bases at V and 0 bases at J; junction bases unmatched: 4. CDR3 DNA sequence: TGTGCCAGCTCCCGAGACAGGGGGCCTAACTATGGCTACACCTTC. Translated: CASSRDRGPNYGYTF.

CDR3 residues: CAWRLAGDNSPLHF. In DNA form, the CDR3 reads TGTGCCTGGAGGCTGGCAGGGGATAATTCACCCCTCCACTTT. This chain connects TRBV30 to TRBJ1-6, with D possibly TRBD1 on 6 matching bases. Per germline, CDR1 GTSNPN and CDR2 SVGIG (reference sequence). V was trimmed by 3 bases and J by 5 bases, leaving 11 bases between them. The CDR3 totals 14 residues. Looking up the rest from reference TRBV30 and TRBJ1-6 gives the full variable domain: SQTIHQWPATLVQPVGSPLSLECTVEGTSNPNLYWYRQAAGRGLQLLFYSVGIGQISSEVPQNLSASRPQDRQFILSSKKLLLSDSGFYLCAWRLAGDNSPLHFGNGTRLTVT.

This clone came up a few times. The chain combines TRBV25-1 with TRBJ2-7, with 9 positions matching TRBD1. This CDR3 contains 13 residues. The V gene end was trimmed by 5 bases and the J gene end by 4 bases; junction bases not matched to a gene: 3. Per the germline V gene, CDR1 is MGHDK and CDR2 is SYGVNS. This chain's CDR3 is CASSKGQGYEQYF. The CDR3 DNA reads as TGTGCCAGCAGTAAGGGACAGGGTTACGAGCAGTACTTC.

The chain combines TRBV6-5 with TRBJ2-7; 11 bases are shared with TRBD2. CDR3 length equals 15 residues. V lost 6 bases to trimming and J lost 4 bases; unmatched junction nucleotides: 8. The germline CDR1 and CDR2 sequences are MNHEY and SVGAGI. CDR3: CASSRILAGVYEQYF. DNA for the CDR3: TGTGCCAGCAGCCGCATACTAGCGGGGGTTTACGAGCAGTACTTC.

As to this clone: The junction departs from germline at one end; a sequencing error may be responsible. The rearrangement joins TRBV9 to TRBJ2-4, with 8 bases aligning to TRBD2. CDR1 and CDR2 (germline): SGDLS, YYNGEE. The CDR3 sequence is 14 residues long. CDR3 DNA sequence: TGTGCCAGCAGCGTAGAGGTCCTAGCGGGTTCGATCCACTTC. Protein sequence: CASSVEVLAGSIHF.

This chain connects TRBV2 to TRBJ2-3, with 7 bases matching TRBD1. The germline gives CDR1 SNHLY, CDR2 FYNNEI. This CDR3 spans 16 amino acids. The junction had 8 bases not matched to a gene; V was cut back by 3 bases and J by 2 bases. CDR3 nucleotide sequence: TGTGCCAGCAGTGACCGAGGGACAGTAAACACAGATACGCAGTATTTT. Translation: CASSDRGTVNTDTQYF.

The chain joins TRBV30 to TRBJ2-7; 7 bases fit TRBD1. CDR3 length: 13 residues. Per the germline V gene, CDR1 is GTSNPN and CDR2 is SVGIG (reference sequence). V trimming: 0 bases; J trimming: 3 bases; junction bases outside the gene matches: 2. Here the CDR3 DNA reads TGTGCCTGGAGTGTAGGGGGCTACTACGAGCAGTACTTC. This gives the protein CAWSVGGYYEQYF.

V is TRBV29-1 and J is TRBJ1-5, with 8 bases matching TRBD1. The CDR3 contains 14 residues. Germline V gives CDR1 SQVTM, CDR2 ANQGSEA. J lost 2 bases, V lost 6 bases, and 6 bases had no gene match. CDR3 in amino acids: CSVAPGGGNQPQHF. Here the CDR3 DNA reads TGCAGCGTAGCTCCAGGGGGCGGCAATCAGCCCCAGCATTTT.

This chain uses TRBV18 with TRBJ2-7, with D tentatively TRBD1 (5 bases). Trimming pared 6 bases from V and 4 bases from J, leaving 10 bases between. Per the germline V gene, CDR1 is KGHSH and CDR2 is LQKENI. CDR3 length equals 12 residues. CDR3 protein: CASSIGEYEQYF. Here the CDR3 DNA reads TGTGCCAGCTCCATAGGGGAATACGAGCAGTACTTC.

J is TRBJ2-7 and V is TRBV6-1; a possible D gene is TRBD1 (5 bases). Germline V lookup: CDR1 MNHNS, CDR2 SASEGT. The CDR3 extends over 17 amino acids. V was cut by 3 bases and J by 1 base, with 19 bases left in between. CDR3 amino acids: CASSDRFTGGGSYEQYF. The CDR3 bases are TGTGCCAGCAGTGACCGATTCACAGGTGGCGGATCCTACGAGCAGTACTTC.

The chain carries TRBV5-4 and TRBJ2-2, with D possibly being TRBD1 (6 bases). This CDR3 has 16 residues. Trimming removed 4 bases from V and 0 bases from J, with 13 bases in between. Per the germline V gene, CDR1 is SGHNT and CDR2 is YYREEE (reference sequence). CDR3 region: CASSGVQGANTGELFF. The CDR3 DNA is TGTGCCAGCAGCGGGGTACAGGGCGCGAACACCGGGGAGCTGTTTTTT.

The genes are TRBV2 and TRBJ1-5, with 9 bases lining up with TRBD1. The CDR3 loop spans 13 amino acids. CDR1 is SNHLY and CDR2 is FYNNEI in the germline V gene. V was pared by 6 bases and J by 7 bases, with 4 bases of the junction left unmatched. CDR3 sequence: CASRRTGEQPQHF. The CDR3 DNA is TGTGCCAGCAGGCGGACAGGGGAACAGCCCCAGCATTTT. Drawing the rest from reference TRBV2 and TRBJ1-5, the complete variable domain is EPEVTQTPSHQVTQMGQEVILRCVPISNHLYFYWYRQILGQKVEFLVSFYNNEISEKSEIFDDQFSVERPDGSNFTLKIRSTKLEDSAMYFCASRRTGEQPQHFGDGTRLSIL.

This clone came up a few times. This rearrangement joins TRBV6-4 to TRBJ1-1, with 9 bases identical to TRBD1. This CDR3 has 15 residues. Trimming removed 7 bases from V and 0 bases from J; junction bases left unmatched: 6. Per the germline V gene, CDR1 is MRHNA and CDR2 is SNTAGT. In DNA, the CDR3 is TGTGCCAGCAAGGCACAGGGGGCTTTGAACACTGAAGCTTTCTTT. This sequence encodes CASKAQGALNTEAFF.

The sample holds a few counts of this clone. The rearrangement joins TRBV5-1 to TRBJ2-3, with D perhaps TRBD2 (6 bases). Germline V gene lookup returns CDR1 SGHRS and CDR2 YFSETQ. The CDR3 loop spans 13 amino acids. V dropped 3 bases and J dropped 3 bases, with 8 bases sitting between them. The CDR3 is CASSSEGTDTQYF. The CDR3 coding sequence is TGCGCCAGCAGCTCGGAGGGTACAGATACGCAGTATTTT.